The 17 T cell receptor beta chains listed next were all sequenced from one sample in a study of cytomegalovirus exposure and HLA in healthy donors. The PCR made use of 60 Vbeta and 13 Jbeta primers. Produced via immunoSEQ multiplex PCR; TCRdb's table is partial and in-frame only. Of around 150,000 clones listed, about 79% were seen once; the top ten hold 0.55% to 0.8%. Sequencing was carried out using PBMCs. The receptors here all came from a male donor in good health and CMV-seronegative.

The genes are TRBV15 and TRBJ1-2; 10 nucleotides line up with TRBD1. The CDR3 runs to 14 residues. The germline V gene has CDR1 LNHNV and CDR2 YYDKDF (reference sequence). V lost 1 base to trimming and J lost 6 bases; unmatched junction nucleotides: 2. The CDR3 bases are TGTGCCACCAGCAGAGGGACAGGGGGGGATGGCTACACCTTC. Its protein product is CATSRGTGGDGYTF.

The chain carries TRBV10-3 and TRBJ2-7, with 10 bases matching TRBD1. V trimming: 6 bases; J trimming: 4 bases; junction bases outside the gene matches: 3. Per the germline V gene, CDR1 is ENHRY and CDR2 is SYGVKD. This CDR3 contains 13 residues. The CDR3 here is CAISQGQGYEQYF. The CDR3 coding sequence is TGTGCCATCAGCCAGGGACAGGGGTACGAGCAGTACTTC.

The chain carries TRBV2 and TRBJ1-1; maybe TRBD1 (5 bases). CDR1 and CDR2 from the germline V gene are SNHLY and FYNNEI. V was clipped by 1 base and J by 7 bases, with 10 bases between them. CDR3 length: 13 residues. CDR3 bases: TGTGCCAGCAGTGAAGTGAGGGGAGGTGAAGCTTTCTTT. It translates to CASSEVRGGEAFF.

V usage is TRBV20-1 and J usage is TRBJ1-1; D is undetermined. CDR1 is DFQATT, CDR2 SNEGSKA, per germline (reference sequence). Trimming stripped 6 bases from V and 1 base from J, with 6 bases between. This CDR3 spans 11 amino acids. CDR3 sequence: CSAGKNTEAFF. CDR3 sequence (DNA): TGCAGTGCCGGGAAGAACACTGAAGCTTTCTTT.

The sample holds a few counts of this clone. The chain uses TRBV7-9 and TRBJ2-1; 12 nucleotides match TRBD1. The V and J ends lost 5 bases and 7 bases, in that order; junction bases with no gene match: 9. The CDR3 consists of 16 residues. Per the germline V gene, CDR1 is SEHNR and CDR2 is FQNEAQ (reference sequence). The CDR3 is CASSERDRGLGNEQFF. For the CDR3, the DNA is TGTGCCAGCAGCGAACGGGACAGGGGGCTGGGGAATGAGCAGTTCTTC. The full variable domain, in which reference TRBV7-9 and TRBJ2-1 provide the parts outside the CDR3, is DTGVSQNPRHKITKRGQNVTFRCDPISEHNRLYWYRQTLGQGPEFLTYFQNEAQLEKSRLLSDRFSAERPKGSFSTLEIQRTEQGDSAMYLCASSERDRGLGNEQFFGPGTRLTVL.

The chain joins TRBV7-2 to TRBJ2-5; no clear D gene. The V end was cut by 5 bases, the J end by 13 bases, with 14 bases between. The germline V gene has CDR1 SGHTA and CDR2 FQGNSA. The CDR3 runs 11 residues. This CDR3 is CASSRFSGWYF. CDR3 DNA: TGTGCCAGCAGCCGTTTTTCGGGTTGGTACTTC.

This clone was counted a few times. The chain employs TRBV4-3 and TRBJ2-3; D is unresolved. The CDR3 covers 14 residues. V lost 0 bases and J 2 bases, leaving 6 bases between the germline ends. The V gene's germline CDR1 is LGHNA and CDR2 YSLEER. The CDR3 loop reads CASSQDEVTDTQYF. In DNA form, the CDR3 reads TGCGCCAGCAGCCAAGACGAGGTCACAGATACGCAGTATTTT.

The chain combines TRBV4-1 with TRBJ2-1; D might be TRBD1 (5 bases). Trimming shortened V by 4 bases and J by 6 bases, and 19 bases separated the two germline ends. The CDR3 covers 16 residues. Germline loops: CDR1 MGHRA, CDR2 YSYEKL. The CDR3 bases are TGCGCCAGCAGCCCCCAGTGGAGTCAGGGTGGCAATGAGCAGTTCTTC. It encodes CASSPQWSQGGNEQFF.

The CDR3 region is CASSRSGRTSGNNEQFF. For the CDR3, the DNA is TGCGCCAGCAGCCGTTCCGGGCGTACTAGCGGCAACAATGAGCAGTTCTTC. The rearrangement links TRBV4-1 to TRBJ2-1; 8 nucleotides agree with TRBD2. Per the germline V gene, CDR1 is MGHRA and CDR2 is YSYEKL. V lost 4 bases, J lost 5 bases, and 13 bases stayed unmatched. The CDR3 length is 17 residues.

This sequence joins TRBV6-5 and TRBJ1-1, with a possible D match to TRBD1 (6 bases). The CDR3 contains 13 residues. Trimming removed 4 bases at V and 6 bases at J, with 12 bases between. Germline V gene data show CDR1 as MNHEY and CDR2 as SVGAGI. CDR3 nucleotide sequence: TGTGCCAGCAGTTCCGCACAGGGCGCTGAAGCTTTCTTT. Protein: CASSSAQGAEAFF.

The rearrangement joins TRBV7-2 to TRBJ1-2; a possible D gene is TRBD1 (5 bases). The CDR3 sequence is 14 residues long. V shed 5 bases and J shed 7 bases, with 17 bases lying between them. Germline CDR1 SGHTA, CDR2 FQGNSA. CDR3 residues: CASSQSQGLGGYTF. The CDR3, as DNA: TGTGCCAGCAGCCAAAGTCAGGGTCTTGGTGGCTACACCTTC.

A note on this clone: The sample carries other DNA sequences with the same CDR3. The V call is TRBV6-4, the J call TRBJ2-2; 10 bases are a match to TRBD2. Germline lookup yields CDR1 MRHNA and CDR2 SNTAGT. The CDR3 has 15 residues. J lost 6 bases, V lost 0 bases, and 1 base had no gene match. The chain's CDR3 is CASSDSAGGPGELFF. The CDR3 coding sequence is TGTGCCAGCAGTGACTCAGCGGGGGGGCCCGGGGAGCTGTTTTTT.

This rearrangement joins TRBV19 to TRBJ2-7; D might be TRBD2 (5 bases). The V gene lost 2 bases and the J gene lost 2 bases, with 13 bases spanning the gap. The CDR3 extends over 15 amino acids. From germline, CDR1 is LNHDA and CDR2 SQIVND (reference sequence). The CDR3 nucleotides read TGTGCCAGTAGTATATCCAACGGACTCACCTACGAGCAGTACTTC. Protein product: CASSISNGLTYEQYF.

The chain combines TRBV11-3 with TRBJ1-6; tentative D call: TRBD1 (6 bases). CDR3 length: 15 amino acids. From germline, CDR1 is SGHNT and CDR2 YENEEA. The germline V and J ends were trimmed by 6 bases and 7 bases, with 16 bases remaining between them. The CDR3 DNA follows: TGTGCCAGCAGAGCACAGGGAATAAACAATTCACCCCTCCACTTT. Translating gives CASRAQGINNSPLHF.

The chain is built from TRBV6-4 and TRBJ1-2; D call uncertain. The CDR3 spans 14 residues. CDR1 is MRHNA, CDR2 SNTAGT, per germline. Trimming removed 6 bases from V and 7 bases from J, with 18 bases in between. The CDR3 nucleotides read TGTGCCAGCAGGGGGTTAACCGGCCGGGGTGGCTACACCTTC. It codes for CASRGLTGRGGYTF.

This clone was picked up a small number of times. The sample holds other DNA sequences that translate to the same CDR3. The rearrangement uses TRBV6-4 and TRBJ2-3; 8 bases are a match to TRBD2. CDR3 size: 15 residues. From germline, CDR1 is MRHNA and CDR2 SNTAGT. The J segment lost 5 bases and the V segment lost 0 bases, leaving 4 bases of the junction unmatched. The CDR3 DNA is TGTGCCAGCAGTGACTCGGGAAGCGGGGGAGATACGCAGTATTTT. Translation gives CASSDSGSGGDTQYF.

The chain's CDR3 is CASSPERAGSYEQYF. CDR3 in DNA: TGTGCCAGCAGTCCCGAGCGGGCGGGCTCCTACGAGCAGTACTTC. The genes are TRBV6-5 and TRBJ2-7; a possible D gene is TRBD2 (6 bases). Germline V CDR1 and CDR2: MNHEY, SVGAGI. Trimming took off 5 bases at V and 0 bases at J, with 14 bases between the two ends. This CDR3 is built from 15 residues.